The 22 T cell receptor beta chains reported below all come from one sample, sequenced in a study of blood T cell repertoires in COVID-19. Using immunoSEQ multiplex PCR, the repertoire was profiled, and TCRdb retains in-frame clones only, with some absent. Seen here are 65,000 to 90,000 clones, approximately 89% observed once, and the top ten hold around 5.4%. What was sequenced was peripheral blood. The receptors derive from a human donor in a cohort sampled during active COVID-19.

V gene TRBV4-1 combines with J gene TRBJ2-7; D is perhaps TRBD2 (6 bases). The CDR3 has 15 amino acids. Trimming cost V 2 bases and J 3 bases, with 14 bases left between them. Per the germline V gene, CDR1 is MGHRA and CDR2 is YSYEKL. CDR3 in amino acids: CASSQPGTGVYEQYF. The CDR3 DNA reads as TGCGCCAGCAGCCAACCAGGGACGGGGGTCTACGAGCAGTACTTC.

This clone appeared a few times. The chain employs TRBV7-2 and TRBJ1-1; possibly TRBD1 for D (5 bases). V was cut by 4 bases and J by 1 base, with 7 bases left in between. Germline lookup yields CDR1 SGHTA and CDR2 FQGNSA. CDR3 length: 13 amino acids. The CDR3 sequence: CASSWTRNTEAFF. The CDR3 DNA sequence: TGTGCCAGCAGCTGGACAAGGAACACTGAAGCTTTCTTT.

This chain links TRBV5-8 with TRBJ1-1, with 10 bases lining up with TRBD1. CDR1 is SGHTS and CDR2 is YDEGEE in the germline V gene. This CDR3 comprises 14 residues. J was trimmed by 4 bases and V by 3 bases; bases with no gene match: 3. The CDR3 loop is CASSSRQGATEAFF. CDR3 in DNA: TGTGCCAGCAGCTCCAGACAGGGGGCCACTGAAGCTTTCTTT.

This clone has only one observation. This rearrangement joins TRBV12-5 to TRBJ2-7, with D tentatively TRBD1 (6 bases). The V and J ends lost 9 bases and 8 bases respectively, with 26 bases between them. Germline CDR1 is LGHNT and CDR2 is FRNRAP. This CDR3 is 15 amino acids long. The CDR3 nucleotides are TGTGCTAGACCCACCTTTCGGACAGACTACGGCCAGCAGTACTTC. Amino acid sequence: CARPTFRTDYGQQYF. The variable domain in full, with the rest retrieved from reference TRBV12-5 and TRBJ2-7, is DARVTQTPRHKVTEMGQEVTMRCQPILGHNTVFWYRQTMMQGLELLAYFRNRAPLDDSGMPKDRFSAEMPDATLATLKIQPSEPRDSAVYFCARPTFRTDYGQQYFGPGTRLTVT.

This chain uses TRBV7-6 with TRBJ2-2; no clear D gene. Trimming cost V 4 bases and J 5 bases, with 8 bases left between them. Germline V CDR1 and CDR2: SGHVS, FNYEAQ. The CDR3 extends over 13 amino acids. CDR3 DNA: TGTGCCAGCAGCTACTCCAAGACCGGGGAGCTGTTTTTT. It encodes CASSYSKTGELFF.

The chain joins TRBV5-6 to TRBJ1-1; the D gene is possibly TRBD1 (5 bases). Germline CDR1 is SGHDT and CDR2 is YYEEEE. The CDR3 extends over 13 amino acids. Trimming removed 0 bases from V and 5 bases from J, with 8 bases in between. CDR3 sequence (DNA): TGTGCCAGCAGCTTGGTCCGGGGGACTGAAGCTTTCTTT. Protein: CASSLVRGTEAFF.

This chain joins TRBV27 and TRBJ2-5, with D tentatively TRBD1 (5 bases). The J call may be incorrect, as the DNA end agrees better with TRBJ2-7. Germline V gene sequence: CDR1 MNHEY, CDR2 SMNVEV (reference sequence). This CDR3 is 12 amino acids long. The CDR3 spells CASRTGSYEQYF. The CDR3 DNA reads as TGTGCCAGCAGAACAGGATCCTACGAGCAGTACTTC.

The chain recombines TRBV7-9 with TRBJ1-1; possibly TRBD1 for D (5 bases). Germline V gives CDR1 SEHNR, CDR2 FQNEAQ (reference sequence). There are 14 residues in the CDR3. V lost 1 base and J 5 bases, leaving 11 bases between the germline ends. The CDR3, as DNA: TGTGCCAGCAGCTTAGGGGCAGGGAATACTGAAGCTTTCTTT. Encoded protein: CASSLGAGNTEAFF. Supplemented by reference TRBV7-9 and TRBJ1-1, the full variable domain reads DTGVSQNPRHKITKRGQNVTFRCDPISEHNRLYWYRQTLGQGPEFLTYFQNEAQLEKSRLLSDRFSAERPKGSFSTLEIQRTEQGDSAMYLCASSLGAGNTEAFFGQGTRLTVV.

This rearrangement joins TRBV5-8 to TRBJ1-2, with 9 bases fitting TRBD1. The V gene's germline CDR1 is SGHTS and CDR2 YDEGEE. The CDR3 contains 16 residues. Losses at the gene ends were 6 bases for V and 8 bases for J; bases not matched to a gene: 17. The CDR3 loop reads CASIWSSGTGFLGYTF. CDR3 coding DNA: TGTGCCAGCATTTGGAGCTCCGGGACAGGGTTCTTAGGCTACACCTTC.

The CDR3 loop is CAITPFGEGADGYTF. CDR3 sequence (DNA): TGTGCCATCACCCCCTTCGGTGAGGGGGCAGATGGCTACACCTTC. The J gene is TRBJ1-2, the V gene TRBV10-3; 7 bases agree with TRBD1. The V and J ends lost 7 bases and 6 bases, in that order; junction bases with no gene match: 14. The CDR3 extends over 15 amino acids. Germline CDR1 ENHRY, CDR2 SYGVKD.

The V call is TRBV4-2, the J call TRBJ2-5; TRBD2 agrees at 10 bases. The length of the CDR3 is 17 residues. CDR1 is LGHNA, CDR2 YNFKEQ, per germline. V shed 0 bases and J 1 base; nucleotides not matched to a gene: 5. CDR3 in DNA: TGTGCCAGCAGCCAAGAGGGGAGCGGGGGGGCCCAAGAGACCCAGTACTTC. Translation gives CASSQEGSGGAQETQYF.

The chain employs TRBV7-3 and TRBJ2-5; D gene unclear. There are 13 residues in the CDR3. V was shortened by 5 bases and J by 1 base, with 8 bases between the two germline ends. Germline V gene data show CDR1 as SGHTA and CDR2 as FQGTGA. CDR3 amino acids: CASSPLAQETQYF. The CDR3 bases are TGTGCCAGCAGCCCCCTGGCCCAAGAGACCCAGTACTTC. Looking up the rest from reference TRBV7-3 and TRBJ2-5 gives the full variable domain: GAGVSQTPSNKVTEKGKYVELRCDPISGHTALYWYRQSLGQGPEFLIYFQGTGAADDSGLPNDRFFAVRPEGSVSTLKIQRTERGDSAVYLCASSPLAQETQYFGPGTRLLVL.

V and J are TRBV4-2 and TRBJ1-1; maybe TRBD1 (6 bases). This CDR3 is 16 amino acids long. Trimming left V 0 bases short and J 1 base short, with 12 bases between. The germline V gene encodes CDR1 LGHNA and CDR2 YNFKEQ. CDR3 in DNA: TGTGCCAGCAGCCAAGATCTGGGCAGGGGGAACACTGAAGCTTTCTTT. As protein: CASSQDLGRGNTEAFF.

This chain uses TRBV6-6 with TRBJ1-4, with D uncertain. Germline loops: CDR1 MNHNY, CDR2 SVGAGI (reference sequence). This CDR3 spans 15 amino acids. Trimming cost V 7 bases and J 0 bases, with 12 bases left between them. The CDR3 region is CASTRHRPTNEKLFF. The CDR3 nucleotides read TGTGCCAGCACCCGACACCGGCCAACTAATGAAAAACTGTTTTTT.

V usage is TRBV19 and J usage is TRBJ2-5; TRBD2 matches at 7 bases. Losses at the gene ends were 6 bases for V and 3 bases for J; bases not matched to a gene: 1. The CDR3 is 12 residues long. Germline loops: CDR1 LNHDA, CDR2 SQIVND (reference sequence). CDR3 residues: CASSREEETQYF. The CDR3 DNA reads TGTGCCAGTAGCCGGGAGGAAGAGACCCAGTACTTC.

The V and J genes are TRBV7-2 and TRBJ1-5; D is unclear. V lost 3 bases and J lost 3, with 9 bases in between. The CDR3 covers 14 residues. CDR1 and CDR2 (germline): SGHTA, FQGNSA. The CDR3 DNA reads TGTGCCAGCAGCTTTAGCCAGATCAATCAGCCCCAGCATTTT. As protein: CASSFSQINQPQHF.

This clone was detected once. The chain's CDR3 is CASSLNQGWNEQFF. The CDR3 coding sequence is TGTGCCAGCAGCTTAAACCAGGGGTGGAATGAGCAGTTCTTC. V is TRBV7-3 and J is TRBJ2-1; tentative D call: TRBD1 (6 bases). The germline CDR1 and CDR2 sequences are SGHTA and FQGTGA. This CDR3 is built from 14 residues. The germline V and J ends were trimmed by 1 base and 7 bases, with 11 bases remaining between them. Drawing the rest from reference TRBV7-3 and TRBJ2-1, the complete variable domain is GAGVSQTPSNKVTEKGKYVELRCDPISGHTALYWYRQSLGQGPEFLIYFQGTGAADDSGLPNDRFFAVRPEGSVSTLKIQRTERGDSAVYLCASSLNQGWNEQFFGPGTRLTVL.

The chain combines TRBV18 with TRBJ1-2; a weak D match, TRBD1 (5 bases). Looked up from germline, CDR1 is KGHSH and CDR2 is LQKENI. V shed 0 bases and J shed 3 bases, with 14 bases lying between them. The CDR3 loop spans 16 amino acids. The CDR3 DNA reads TGTGCCAGCTCACCACCTTCTGTCGGGGGGGACTATGGCTACACCTTC. This codes for CASSPPSVGGDYGYTF.

The chain uses TRBV5-1 and TRBJ1-5; D is uncertain. V dropped 0 bases and J dropped 4 bases, with 14 bases sitting between them. This CDR3 is built from 16 residues. CDR1 is SGHRS, CDR2 YFSETQ, per germline. The CDR3 sequence is CASSLAGDLPNQPQHF. Here the CDR3 DNA reads TGCGCCAGCAGCTTGGCCGGGGATTTGCCAAATCAGCCCCAGCATTTT.

The CDR3 nucleotides read TGTGCCAGCAGCTTAGGCTCAGGGGCGAAAGGGGTCCGGGAGCTGTTTTTT. This translates into CASSLGSGAKGVRELFF. This chain joins TRBV7-2 and TRBJ2-2; tentatively, D is TRBD1 (6 bases). Germline V CDR1 and CDR2: SGHTA, FQGNSA. The CDR3 sequence is 17 residues long. V shed 1 base and J shed 9 bases, with 21 bases lying between them.

The chain has TRBV4-1 and TRBJ2-7; D might be TRBD1 (5 bases). CDR1 and CDR2 from the germline V gene are MGHRA and YSYEKL. CDR3 length: 15 amino acids. V dropped 0 bases and J dropped 5 bases, with 14 bases sitting between them. Written as DNA, the CDR3 is TGCGCCAGCAGCCAAGATAGGGGCAGGGTAGACGAGCAGTACTTC. Protein sequence: CASSQDRGRVDEQYF.

The genes are TRBV6-5 and TRBJ2-1; no clear D. This CDR3 is 13 amino acids long. Germline V gene lookup returns CDR1 MNHEY and CDR2 SVGAGI. Between the trimmed V and J ends, which lost 2 bases and 6 bases, there was a span of 8 bases. In nucleotides, the CDR3 is TGTGCCAGCAGTTACGGCCCTAGCAATGAGCAGTTCTTC. Its protein is CASSYGPSNEQFF.